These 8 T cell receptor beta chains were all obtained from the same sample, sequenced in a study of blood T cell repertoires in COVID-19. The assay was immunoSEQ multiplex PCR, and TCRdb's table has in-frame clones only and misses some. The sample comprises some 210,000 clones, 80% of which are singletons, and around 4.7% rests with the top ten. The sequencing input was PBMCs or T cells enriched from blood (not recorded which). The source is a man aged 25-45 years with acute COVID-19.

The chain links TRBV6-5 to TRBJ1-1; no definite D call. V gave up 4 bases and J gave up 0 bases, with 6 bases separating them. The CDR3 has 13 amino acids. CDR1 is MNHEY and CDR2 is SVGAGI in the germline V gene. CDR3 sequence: CASSSGMNTEAFF. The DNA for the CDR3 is TGTGCCAGCAGTTCCGGGATGAACACTGAAGCTTTCTTT.

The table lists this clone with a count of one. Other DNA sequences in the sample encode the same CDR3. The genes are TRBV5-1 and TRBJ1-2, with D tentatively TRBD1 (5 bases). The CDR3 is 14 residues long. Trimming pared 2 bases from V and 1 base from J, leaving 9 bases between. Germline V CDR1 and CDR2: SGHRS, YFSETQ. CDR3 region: CASSFTGFNYGYTF. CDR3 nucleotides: TGCGCCAGCAGCTTCACAGGTTTTAACTATGGCTACACCTTC.

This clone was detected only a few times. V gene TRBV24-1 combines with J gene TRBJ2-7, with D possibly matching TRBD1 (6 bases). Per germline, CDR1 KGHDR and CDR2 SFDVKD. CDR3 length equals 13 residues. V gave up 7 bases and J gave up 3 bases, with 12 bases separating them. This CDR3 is CATRDSAFYEQYF. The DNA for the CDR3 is TGTGCCACCAGGGACAGTGCCTTCTACGAGCAGTACTTC.

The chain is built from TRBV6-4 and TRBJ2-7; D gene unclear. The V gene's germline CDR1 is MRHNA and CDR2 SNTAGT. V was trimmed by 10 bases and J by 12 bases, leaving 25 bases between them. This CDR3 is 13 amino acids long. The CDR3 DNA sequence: TGTGCCACCCCGCCCCCCCAACTTTGCGGTCCGTACTTC. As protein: CATPPPQLCGPYF.

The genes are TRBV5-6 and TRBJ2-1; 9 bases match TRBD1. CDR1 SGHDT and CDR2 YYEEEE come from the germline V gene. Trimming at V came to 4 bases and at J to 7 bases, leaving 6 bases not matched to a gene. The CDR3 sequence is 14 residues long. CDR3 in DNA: TGTGCCAGCAGCCGGACAGGGGTGAGGAATGAGCAGTTCTTC. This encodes CASSRTGVRNEQFF.

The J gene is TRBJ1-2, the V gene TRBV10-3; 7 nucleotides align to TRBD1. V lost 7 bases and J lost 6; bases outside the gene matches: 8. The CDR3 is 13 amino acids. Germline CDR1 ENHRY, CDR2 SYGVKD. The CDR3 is CAITRQGEDGYTF. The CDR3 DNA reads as TGTGCCATCACTAGACAGGGTGAAGATGGCTACACCTTC.

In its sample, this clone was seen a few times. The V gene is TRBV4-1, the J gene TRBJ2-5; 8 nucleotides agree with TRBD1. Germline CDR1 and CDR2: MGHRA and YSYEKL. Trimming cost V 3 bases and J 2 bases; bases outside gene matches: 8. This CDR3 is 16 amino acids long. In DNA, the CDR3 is TGCGCCAGCAGCCACTACGAACAGGGGGGACAAGAGACCCAGTACTTC. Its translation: CASSHYEQGGQETQYF.

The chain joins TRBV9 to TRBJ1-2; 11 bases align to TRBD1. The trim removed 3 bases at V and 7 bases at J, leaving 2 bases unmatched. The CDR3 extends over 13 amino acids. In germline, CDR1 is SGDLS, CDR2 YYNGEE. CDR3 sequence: CASSGTGGSGYTF. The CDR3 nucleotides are TGTGCCAGCAGCGGGACAGGGGGCAGTGGCTACACCTTC.